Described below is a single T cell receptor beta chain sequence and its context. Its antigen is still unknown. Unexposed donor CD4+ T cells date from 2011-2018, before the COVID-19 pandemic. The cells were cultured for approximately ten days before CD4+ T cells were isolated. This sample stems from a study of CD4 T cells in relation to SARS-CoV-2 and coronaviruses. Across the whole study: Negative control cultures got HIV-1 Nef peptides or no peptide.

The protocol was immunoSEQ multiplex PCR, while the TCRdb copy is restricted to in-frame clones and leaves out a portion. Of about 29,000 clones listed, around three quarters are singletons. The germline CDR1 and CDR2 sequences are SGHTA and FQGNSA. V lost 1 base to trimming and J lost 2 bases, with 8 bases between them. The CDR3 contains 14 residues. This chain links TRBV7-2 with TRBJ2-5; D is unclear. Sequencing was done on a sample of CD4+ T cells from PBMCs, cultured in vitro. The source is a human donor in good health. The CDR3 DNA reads TGTGCCAGCAGCTTAGGAGTCTCGCAAGAGACCCAGTACTTC. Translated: CASSLGVSQETQYF.